The present T cell receptor (beta chain) was sequenced within a study of T cells in Graves' hyperthyroidism and ophthalmopathy. CDR1 is SGHRS and CDR2 is YFSETQ in the germline V gene. This CDR3 region has 20 residues. After removal of 5 bases from V and 2 bases from J, the junction contained 16 bases not matched to a gene. TCR beta CDR3 regions were amplified from RNA transcripts. When the TCR CDR3 underwent first-round RT-PCR, the HTBI primer set was used. TCRdb re-derived calls from the multiplex PCR reads in MiXCR, one entry per CDR3 protein. The sample gives about 480,000 distinct CDR3 sequences, around 14% of which show up once; under 20% is in the top ten. Graves' hyperthyroidism qualified as stable when ophthalmopathy did not progress within 18 months. Uncontrolled infection, other autoimmune disease, pregnancy or lactation led to exclusion. Overall study results and limits: Ophthalmopathy onset followed model prediction by a median approximately seven months. Most expanded thyroid clonotypes above 0.001 recurred in blood.

Of note for this clonotype: Its antigen is not known.

The chain combines TRBV5-1 with TRBJ2-6; TRBD1 aligns across 10 bases. The receptor was derived from a woman under 30 with Graves' hyperthyroidism. Source material: blood. For the CDR3, the DNA is TGCGCCAGCAGTTCGACCTCACCGGGACAGGGGAGGACTGGGGCCAACGTCCTGACTTTC. Residues: CASSSTSPGQGRTGANVLTF.